One sample yielded the 11 T cell receptor beta chains listed below, sequenced in a study of identical twins. TCRdb re-called the 5' RACE reads through MiXCR, storing one row per CDR3 protein. Of about 500,000 distinct CDR3 sequences listed, 13% to 15% are singletons. These data also formed part of another study, on yellow fever vaccine responses in identical twins.

Sequencing was performed on CD4+ T cells sorted from blood. The source is a woman between 18 and 29 years old in good health.

This clonotype was recorded many times. The chain employs TRBV29-1 and TRBJ2-5; 8 bases map to TRBD1. Germline assignment: CDR1 SQVTM and CDR2 ANQGSEA. The CDR3 is made up of 13 amino acids. V lost 5 bases, J lost 2 bases, and 4 bases stayed unmatched. The CDR3 bases are TGCAGCGTTCAGGGGGCTCGGCAAGAGACCCAGTACTTC. Its translation: CSVQGARQETQYF.

The V call is TRBV20-1, the J call TRBJ2-3; 13 bases map to TRBD2. With V trimmed by 3 bases and J by 1 base, 4 bases remained unmatched. The CDR3 length is 16 residues. The germline gives CDR1 DFQATT, CDR2 SNEGSKA (reference sequence). CDR3 DNA sequence: TGCAGTGCTAGCGCAGGACTAGCGGGGGGCACAGATACGCAGTATTTT. Protein product: CSASAGLAGGTDTQYF.

The chain joins TRBV14 to TRBJ1-2; no reliable D call. CDR1 and CDR2 from the germline V gene are SGHDN and FVKESK. The V end lost 4 bases, the J end lost 5 bases, and 11 bases lay between the germline ends. The CDR3 contains 13 residues. The CDR3 protein is CASSPRASYGYTF. The DNA of the CDR3 is TGTGCCAGCAGCCCGCGGGCTTCTTATGGCTACACCTTC.

The chain's CDR3 is CASSPSPVGQYF. The CDR3 nucleotides read TGTGCCAGCAGCCCATCCCCCGTCGGGCAGTATTTT. The genes are TRBV7-2 and TRBJ2-3; D call uncertain. The CDR3 runs to 12 residues. Germline V gene sequence: CDR1 SGHTA, CDR2 FQGNSA. Trimming removed 5 bases at V and 11 bases at J, with 14 bases between.

There are a few counts of this clonotype. The J gene is TRBJ2-5, the V gene TRBV10-3; tentatively, D is TRBD2 (7 bases). CDR1 ENHRY and CDR2 SYGVKD come from the germline V gene. With 3 bases removed from V and 4 bases from J, the gap between germline ends came to 9 bases. The CDR3 totals 13 residues. In DNA form, the CDR3 reads TGTGCCATCAGTGATGGGGGGGCAGAGACCCAGTACTTC. Translating gives CAISDGGAETQYF.

A few counts support this clonotype. The chain links TRBV3-1 to TRBJ2-5, with a weak D call TRBD1 (5 bases). This CDR3 has 13 residues. The V and J ends lost 1 base and 5 bases respectively, with 8 bases between them. CDR1 is LGHDT and CDR2 is YNNKEL in the germline V gene (reference sequence). Written as DNA, the CDR3 is TGTGCCAGCAGCCAAGCACAGGCGGAGACCCAGTACTTC. Protein: CASSQAQAETQYF.

The chain couples TRBV6-5 to TRBJ1-5; D is perhaps TRBD1 (5 bases). Germline V gives CDR1 MNHEY, CDR2 SVGAGI. Trimming took 5 bases from V and 5 from J, leaving 16 bases between them. This CDR3 is 15 amino acids long. The CDR3 sequence is CASSLDRRPYQPQHF. Here the CDR3 DNA reads TGTGCCAGCAGTCTCGACAGACGGCCGTATCAGCCCCAGCATTTT.

This clonotype showed up just a few times. The chain recombines TRBV4-2 with TRBJ2-5; TRBD1 matches 7 bases. The CDR3 consists of 15 residues. Germline values: CDR1 LGHNA, CDR2 YNFKEQ. Trimming cost V 0 bases and J 5 bases; bases outside gene matches: 6. CDR3 DNA: TGTGCCAGCAGCCAAGAAAAGGGGGCAACGGAGACCCAGTACTTC. Protein sequence: CASSQEKGATETQYF.

This clonotype was recorded a few times. The chain is built from TRBV20-1 and TRBJ1-1; TRBD1 might be the D (5 bases). Germline lookup yields CDR1 DFQATT and CDR2 SNEGSKA (reference sequence). V was cut by 5 bases and J by 1 base, with 14 bases left in between. This CDR3 has 14 amino acids. The CDR3 DNA follows: TGCAGTGCTCCATCTCCAGGGCGGAACACTGAAGCTTTCTTT. It is translated as CSAPSPGRNTEAFF.

The chain recombines TRBV6-1 with TRBJ2-5; D unresolved. The CDR3 is 15 amino acids. V was trimmed by 3 bases and J by 1 base, leaving 12 bases between them. The V gene's germline CDR1 is MNHNS and CDR2 SASEGT. The CDR3 reads CASSEHFRGQETQYF. The CDR3 region has the DNA TGTGCCAGCAGTGAGCATTTTCGAGGCCAAGAGACCCAGTACTTC.

The chain uses TRBV5-1 and TRBJ2-1; D ambiguous. The CDR3 covers 13 residues. V was cut by 0 bases and J by 4 bases, with 5 bases left in between. Per the germline V gene, CDR1 is SGHRS and CDR2 is YFSETQ. The CDR3 loop reads CASSLAWYNEQFF. In DNA, the CDR3 is TGCGCCAGCAGCTTGGCCTGGTACAATGAGCAGTTCTTC.